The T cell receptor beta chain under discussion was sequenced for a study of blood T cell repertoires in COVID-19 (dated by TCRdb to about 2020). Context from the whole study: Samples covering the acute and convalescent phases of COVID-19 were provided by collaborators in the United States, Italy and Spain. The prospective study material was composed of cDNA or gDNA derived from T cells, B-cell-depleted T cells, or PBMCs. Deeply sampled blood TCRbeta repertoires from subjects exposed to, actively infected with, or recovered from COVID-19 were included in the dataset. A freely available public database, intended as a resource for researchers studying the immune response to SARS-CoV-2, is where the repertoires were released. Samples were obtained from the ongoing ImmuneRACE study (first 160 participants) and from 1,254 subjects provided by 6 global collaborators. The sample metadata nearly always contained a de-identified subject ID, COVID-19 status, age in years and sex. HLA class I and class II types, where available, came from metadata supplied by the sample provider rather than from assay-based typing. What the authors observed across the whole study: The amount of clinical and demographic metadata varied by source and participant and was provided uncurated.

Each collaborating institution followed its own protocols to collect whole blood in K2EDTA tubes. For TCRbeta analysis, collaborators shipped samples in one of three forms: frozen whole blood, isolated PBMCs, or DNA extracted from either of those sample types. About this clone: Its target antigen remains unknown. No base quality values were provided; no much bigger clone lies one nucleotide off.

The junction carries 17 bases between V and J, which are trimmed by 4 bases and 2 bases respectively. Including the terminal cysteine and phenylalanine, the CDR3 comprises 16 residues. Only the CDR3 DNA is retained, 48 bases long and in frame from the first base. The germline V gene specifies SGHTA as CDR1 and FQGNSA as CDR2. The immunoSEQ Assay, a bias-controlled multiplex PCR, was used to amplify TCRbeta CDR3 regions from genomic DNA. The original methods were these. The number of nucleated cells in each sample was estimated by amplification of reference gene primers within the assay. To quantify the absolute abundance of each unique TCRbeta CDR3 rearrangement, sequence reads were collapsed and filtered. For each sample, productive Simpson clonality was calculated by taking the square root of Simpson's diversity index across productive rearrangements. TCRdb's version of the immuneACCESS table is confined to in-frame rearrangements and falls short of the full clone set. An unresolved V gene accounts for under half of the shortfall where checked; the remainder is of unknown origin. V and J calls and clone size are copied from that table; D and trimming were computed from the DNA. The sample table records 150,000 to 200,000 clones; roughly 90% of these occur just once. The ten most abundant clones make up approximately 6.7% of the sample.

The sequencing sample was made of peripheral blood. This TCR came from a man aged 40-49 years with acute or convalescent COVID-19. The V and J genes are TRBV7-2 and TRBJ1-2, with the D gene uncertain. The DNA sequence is TGTGCCAGCAGCTCCGGACTATTCTCCACAAACTATGGCTACACCTTC. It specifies CASSSGLFSTNYGYTF.